Shown below are 22 T cell receptor beta chains from a single sample sequenced in a study of blood T cell repertoires in COVID-19. Profiling relied on immunoSEQ multiplex PCR, and the TCRdb table lists in-frame clones only, not all of them. The repertoire has 150,000 to 200,000 clones, approximately 90% of them found once; the top ten carry 2.1%. The sequencing sample was made of peripheral blood. The source of these receptors is a man between 65 and 85 years old with active or convalescent COVID-19.

The genes are TRBV27 and TRBJ2-6; D may be TRBD1 (5 bases). Trimming removed 3 bases from V and 2 bases from J, with 8 bases in between. Germline lookup yields CDR1 MNHEY and CDR2 SMNVEV (reference sequence). There are 15 residues in the CDR3. The CDR3 loop reads CASSLLGAGANVLTF. For the CDR3, the DNA is TGTGCCAGCAGTTTGTTAGGGGCTGGGGCCAACGTCCTGACTTTC. The full variable domain, in which reference TRBV27 and TRBJ2-6 provide the parts outside the CDR3, is EAQVTQNPRYLITVTGKKLTVTCSQNMNHEYMSWYRQDPGLGLRQIYYSMNVEVTDKGDVPEGYKVSRKEKRNFPLILESPSPNQTSLYFCASSLLGAGANVLTFGAGSRLTVL.

The rearrangement links TRBV30 to TRBJ1-2; 8 bases match TRBD1. Trimming took 0 bases from V and 4 from J; bases not matched to a gene: 7. This CDR3 contains 15 residues. Germline assignment: CDR1 GTSNPN and CDR2 SVGIG (reference sequence). The CDR3 bases are TGTGCCTGGAGTGTAGAGAACAGGGGGGGCTATGGCTACACCTTC. Residues: CAWSVENRGGYGYTF.

The CDR3 DNA reads TGTGCCAGTAGTATAACTTCCAGGGGCGAGCAGTACTTC. Encoded protein: CASSITSRGEQYF. The chain links TRBV19 to TRBJ2-7, with D possibly matching TRBD1 (6 bases). The V gene's germline CDR1 is LNHDA and CDR2 SQIVND (reference sequence). The CDR3 is 13 residues long. The V end was cut by 2 bases, the J end by 6 bases, with 11 bases between. The whole variable domain, remainder taken from reference TRBV19 and TRBJ2-7, is DGGITQSPKYLFRKEGQNVTLSCEQNLNHDAMYWYRQDPGQGLRLIYYSQIVNDFQKGDIAEGYSVSREKKESFPLTVTSAQKNPTAFYLCASSITSRGEQYFGPGTRLTVT.

V gene TRBV5-5 combines with J gene TRBJ1-1; D perhaps matches TRBD1 (6 bases). V was cut by 4 bases and J by 0 bases, with 19 bases left in between. Germline lookup yields CDR1 SGHKS and CDR2 YYEKEE (reference sequence). This CDR3 has 17 residues. CDR3 sequence: CASSLQLQGRLNTEAFF. The CDR3 DNA is TGTGCCAGCAGCCTCCAGTTACAGGGAAGGTTGAACACTGAAGCTTTCTTT.

The chain recombines TRBV4-3 with TRBJ2-5; 11 positions agree with TRBD2. The CDR3 spans 16 residues. The V and J ends lost 7 bases and 2 bases, in that order; junction bases with no gene match: 9. CDR1 is LGHNA, CDR2 YSLEER, per germline. The CDR3 sequence: CASMGKLAGEQETQYF. As DNA, the CDR3 is TGCGCCAGCATGGGGAAACTAGCGGGGGAACAAGAGACCCAGTACTTC.

The rearrangement uses TRBV5-6 and TRBJ2-2, with D tentatively TRBD2 (6 bases). Deletions cut 7 bases from V and 8 bases from J, with 15 bases between. Germline lookup yields CDR1 SGHDT and CDR2 YYEEEE. This CDR3 has 13 amino acids. The DNA for the CDR3 is TGTGCCAGCCGTGCTTCGGGAGTTGGGGAGCTGTTTTTT. This encodes CASRASGVGELFF.

The CDR3 reads CASSLEAGTGNEQYF. Written as DNA, the CDR3 is TGCGCCAGCAGCCTAGAAGCCGGGACAGGGAACGAGCAGTACTTC. This chain links TRBV5-1 with TRBJ2-7, with TRBD1 identical over 9 bases. The germline V gene encodes CDR1 SGHRS and CDR2 YFSETQ. This CDR3 contains 15 residues. V was pared by 4 bases and J by 5 bases, with 10 bases of the junction left unmatched.

The chain recombines TRBV7-2 with TRBJ2-3; 10 bases agree with TRBD2. The trim removed 1 base at V and 4 bases at J, leaving 8 bases unmatched. The germline V gene encodes CDR1 SGHTA and CDR2 FQGNSA. The CDR3 length is 17 residues. CDR3 protein: CASSLEISGRTPDTQYF. CDR3 nucleotides: TGTGCCAGCAGCTTAGAGATTAGCGGGAGGACGCCAGATACGCAGTATTTT.

V and J are TRBV6-2 or TRBV6-3 and TRBJ1-6; D is ambiguous. Germline V gene lookup returns CDR1 MNHEY and CDR2 SVGEGT. The V end was cut by 2 bases, the J end by 5 bases, with 7 bases between. The CDR3 length is 14 residues. For the CDR3, the DNA is TGTGCCAGCAGTTACGGGCTGGATAATTCACCCCTCCACTTT. Its translation is CASSYGLDNSPLHF.

The V and J genes are TRBV5-4 and TRBJ1-6; D might be TRBD1 (5 bases). V was cut by 3 bases and J by 3 bases, with 7 bases left in between. Germline V gene sequence: CDR1 SGHNT, CDR2 YYREEE (reference sequence). This CDR3 is built from 14 residues. The CDR3 region is CASSSGGYNSPLHF. CDR3 sequence (DNA): TGTGCCAGCAGCTCCGGGGGCTATAATTCACCCCTCCACTTT. Filled out from reference TRBV5-4 and TRBJ1-6, the complete variable domain reads ETGVTQSPTHLIKTRGQQVTLRCSSQSGHNTVSWYQQALGQGPQFIFQYYREEENGRGNFPPRFSGLQFPNYSSELNVNALELDDSALYLCASSSGGYNSPLHFGNGTRLTVT.

This clone was detected only once. This chain joins TRBV7-8 and TRBJ1-5; 7 bases agree with TRBD1. V lost 0 bases, J lost 5 bases, and 13 bases stayed unmatched. Germline lookup yields CDR1 SGHVS and CDR2 FQNEAQ. The CDR3 loop spans 18 amino acids. The CDR3 sequence is CASSLARFLRGLYQPQHF. CDR3 bases: TGTGCCAGCAGCTTAGCGAGGTTCCTAAGGGGGCTTTATCAGCCCCAGCATTTT.

CDR3 bases: TGTGCCAGCAGAAGAGCGGGATGGACTGCAGATACGCAGTATTTT. This translates into CASRRAGWTADTQYF. The chain uses TRBV6-5 and TRBJ2-3, with 7 nucleotides matching TRBD2. Germline-derived CDR1 and CDR2 are MNHEY and SVGAGI. The CDR3 runs 15 residues. V lost 6 bases and J lost 4; bases outside the gene matches: 10.

This sequence joins TRBV6-1 and TRBJ1-6, with a possible D match to TRBD1 (6 bases). Germline CDR1 MNHNS, CDR2 SASEGT. V gave up 1 base and J gave up 8 bases, with 12 bases separating them. The CDR3 loop spans 15 amino acids. The CDR3 is CASSEGGRGYSPLHF. The CDR3 DNA sequence: TGTGCCAGCAGTGAAGGGGGCAGGGGCTATTCACCCCTCCACTTT.

The chain has TRBV6-5 and TRBJ1-5, with TRBD1 identical over 7 bases. The CDR3 is 15 residues long. CDR1 MNHEY and CDR2 SVGAGI come from the germline V gene. After removal of 4 bases from V and 3 bases from J, the junction contained 6 bases not matched to a gene. The CDR3 sequence: CASSLDRANNQPQHF. As DNA, the CDR3 is TGTGCCAGCAGTTTAGACAGGGCTAACAATCAGCCCCAGCATTTT.

The V and J genes are TRBV6-5 and TRBJ2-7; D is perhaps TRBD2 (5 bases). This CDR3 region has 14 residues. Germline V lookup: CDR1 MNHEY, CDR2 SVGAGI. The ends were cut back, 6 bases at V and 2 bases at J, with 14 bases in the middle. The CDR3 sequence: CASREGRGAYEQYF. The CDR3 region has the DNA TGTGCCAGCAGAGAGGGCCGCGGCGCCTACGAGCAGTACTTC.

The CDR3 spells CASSHGQGNYGYTF. DNA of the CDR3: TGTGCCAGCAGCCACGGACAGGGGAACTATGGCTACACCTTC. V usage is TRBV16 and J usage is TRBJ1-2, with 9 nucleotides matching TRBD1. Germline lookup yields CDR1 KGHSY and CDR2 FQNENV. CDR3 length equals 14 residues. V was pared by 3 bases and J by 2 bases, with 1 base of the junction left unmatched.

The chain joins TRBV30 to TRBJ1-4; a weak D match, TRBD1 (6 bases). The V end was cut by 1 base, the J end by 4 bases, with 13 bases between. CDR3 length equals 15 residues. Germline CDR1 reads GTSNPN; CDR2 reads SVGIG (reference sequence). The CDR3 region is CAWSGRGGGNEKLFF. The DNA of the CDR3 is TGTGCCTGGAGTGGCAGGGGCGGGGGTAATGAAAAACTGTTTTTT.

The chain has TRBV24-1 and TRBJ2-4; 8 positions agree with TRBD1. The CDR3 is 15 residues long. The trim removed 4 bases at V and 6 bases at J, leaving 7 bases unmatched. In germline, CDR1 is KGHDR, CDR2 SFDVKD. Here the CDR3 reads CATSEAGGRGNIQYF. Here the CDR3 DNA reads TGTGCCACCAGTGAGGCAGGGGGCCGGGGAAACATTCAGTACTTC.

V usage is TRBV19 and J usage is TRBJ2-3, with D possibly matching TRBD2 (6 bases). The CDR3 runs 16 residues. Germline V gene data show CDR1 as LNHDA and CDR2 as SQIVND (reference sequence). Trimming left V 3 bases short and J 3 bases short, with 16 bases between. The CDR3 loop is CASSISGGSGTDTQYF. DNA for the CDR3: TGTGCCAGTAGTATCTCTGGAGGGAGTGGAACAGATACGCAGTATTTT.

The chain employs TRBV12-3 or TRBV12-4 and TRBJ1-1; unclear D gene. Trimming removed 7 bases at V and 0 bases at J, with 9 bases between. This CDR3 is 13 amino acids long. The CDR3, as DNA: TGTGCCAGCATTGGGCTGATGAACACTGAAGCTTTCTTT. This codes for CASIGLMNTEAFF.

CDR3 DNA sequence: TGTGCCAGCAGTTTAGGTCGCCGACTAGCCATGATTAAGTACTTC. Translation: CASSLGRRLAMIKYF. The chain employs TRBV28 and TRBJ2-7, with 7 bases fitting TRBD2. The V segment lost 2 bases and the J segment 11 bases; nucleotides outside the gene matches: 15. In germline, CDR1 is MDHEN, CDR2 SYDVKM. The CDR3 has 15 amino acids.

The chain has TRBV14 and TRBJ2-1, with TRBD2 matching over 9 bases. Germline lookup yields CDR1 SGHDN and CDR2 FVKESK. J gave up 3 bases and V 9 bases, and 9 bases lay outside the gene matches. This CDR3 is built from 15 residues. In nucleotides, the CDR3 is TGTGCCAGAAGACCGGGACTAGCCCGCTACAATGAGCAGTTCTTC. Protein product: CARRPGLARYNEQFF.